This T cell receptor beta chain was captured by sequencing in a study of CD8+ T cells in alopecia areata. Across the study: Tofacitinib was taken orally by treated patients, and the dose was 5 to 10 mg twice daily. Scoring treated patients' severity relied on the percentage of scalp area affected. Broader study findings: Tofacitinib significantly decreased scalp clonality and expanded CD8+ clones among top 100. The study found that many expanded lesional clones persisted in scalp and blood during tofacitinib.

After isolation, RNA underwent reverse transcription to generate cDNA as the sequencing template. Repertoires were generated with immunoSEQ multiplex PCR, while TCRdb's copy carries only in-frame clones and drops some. In the table there are roughly 99,000 clones, roughly 84% of which are singletons. The treatment is: oral pan-JAK inhibitor, 5-10 mg twice daily. With 6 bases clipped from V and 1 base from J, the junction kept 6 bases outside the gene matches. The CDR3 totals 16 residues. CDR1 is SGHRS, CDR2 YFSETQ, per germline. As regards this clone: The target antigen is unknown.

The genes are TRBV5-1 and TRBJ2-1; 11 bases are a match to TRBD2. Here the sequenced sample was CD8+ T cells sorted from blood, taken at week 24, from a patient treated with tofacitinib. The TCR originated in a human donor with alopecia areata. As DNA, the CDR3 is TGCGCCAGCACGACTAGCGGGACCGTATCCTACAATGAGCAGTTCTTC. Its translation: CASTTSGTVSYNEQFF.